The present T cell receptor (beta chain) was sequenced within a study of shared clonotypes between healthy human individuals. Germline CDR1 reads SGHNT; CDR2 reads YYREEE (reference sequence). The CDR3 is made up of 18 amino acids. V was pared by 0 bases and J by 1 base, with 11 bases of the junction left unmatched. Clones were read by immunoSEQ multiplex PCR, and TCRdb kept only the in-frame ones, dropping some. The table records about 2.4 million clones, over 85% of them present only once. The sample taken for sequencing was naive CD4+ T cells from PBMCs. Subset reported: CD45RA+ positively selected. The rearrangement links TRBV5-4 to TRBJ2-5, with TRBD2 matching 8 bases. The clonotype comes from a man younger than 30 in good health. Some clones in this sample may be carry-over from other donors' samples. The CDR3 loop is CASSLGGTSGTVQETQYF. The CDR3 DNA reads TGTGCCAGCAGCTTGGGCGGCACTAGCGGAACCGTCCAAGAGACCCAGTACTTC.